This T cell receptor beta chain was found in a study of PD-L1 blockade in urothelial cancer. Study overall: Blood underwent analysis 3 weeks (second dose) and 6 weeks after treatment began. The study's findings and limits: Durable-benefit patients showed greater tumor-associated blood clone expansion at 3 weeks.

As regards this clone: Its antigen is undetermined.

The time point here: pretreatment peripheral blood. Disease in patients was locally advanced or metastatic urothelial carcinoma. Sequencing used immunoSEQ multiplex PCR; TCRdb keeps in-frame clones, though not all of them. Of about 56,000 clones listed, 85% were seen once; the top ten hold about a sixth. Germline V gene sequence: CDR1 MGHRA, CDR2 YSYEKL. V shed 0 bases and J 7 bases; nucleotides not matched to a gene: 8. The CDR3 totals 16 residues. J is TRBJ2-3 and V is TRBV4-1; TRBD2 matches 9 bases. The sample in question was PBMCs, obtained around atezolizumab (anti-PD-L1) treatment. The sequence was collected from a man in his 70s with urothelial cancer. CDR3 in amino acids: CASSQESSGGANTQYF. The CDR3 nucleotides are TGCGCCAGCAGCCAAGAGAGTAGCGGGGGCGCAAATACGCAGTATTTT.